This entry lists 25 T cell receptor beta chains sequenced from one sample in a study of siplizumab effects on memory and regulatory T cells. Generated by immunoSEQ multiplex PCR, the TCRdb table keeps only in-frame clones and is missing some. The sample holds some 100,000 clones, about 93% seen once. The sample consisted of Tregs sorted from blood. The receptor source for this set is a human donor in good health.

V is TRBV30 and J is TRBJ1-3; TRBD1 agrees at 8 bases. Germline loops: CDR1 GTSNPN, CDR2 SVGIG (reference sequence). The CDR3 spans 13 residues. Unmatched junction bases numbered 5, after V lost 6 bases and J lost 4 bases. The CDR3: CACRGPGGNTIYF. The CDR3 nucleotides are TGTGCCTGCAGGGGGCCGGGCGGAAACACCATATATTTT.

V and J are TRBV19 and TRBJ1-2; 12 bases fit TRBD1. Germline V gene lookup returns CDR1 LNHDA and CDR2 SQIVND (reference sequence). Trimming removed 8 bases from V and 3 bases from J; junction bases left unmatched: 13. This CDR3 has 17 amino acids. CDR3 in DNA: TGTGCCAGTCGCATAGCCGGGACAGGGGGCGCCGACTATGGCTACACCTTC. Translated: CASRIAGTGGADYGYTF.

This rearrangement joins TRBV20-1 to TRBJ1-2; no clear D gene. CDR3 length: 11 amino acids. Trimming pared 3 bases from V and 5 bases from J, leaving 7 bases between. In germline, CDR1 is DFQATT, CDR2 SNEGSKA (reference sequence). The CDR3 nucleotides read TGCAGTGCTAGGCCTGTTTATGGCTACACCTTC. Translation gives CSARPVYGYTF.

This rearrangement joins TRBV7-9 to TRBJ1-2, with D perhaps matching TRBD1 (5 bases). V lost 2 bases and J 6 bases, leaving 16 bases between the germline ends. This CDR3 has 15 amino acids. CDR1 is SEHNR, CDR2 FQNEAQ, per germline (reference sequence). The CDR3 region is CASSLRVGVTDGYTF. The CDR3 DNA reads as TGTGCCAGCAGCTTAAGGGTAGGGGTGACGGATGGCTACACCTTC.

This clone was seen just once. The chain's CDR3 is CASSLGTTYNEQFF. As DNA, the CDR3 is TGTGCCAGCAGTCTGGGGACTACCTACAATGAGCAGTTCTTC. The chain links TRBV27 to TRBJ2-1; TRBD2 agrees at 7 bases. With V trimmed by 5 bases and J by 2 bases, 3 bases remained unmatched. Germline V gene sequence: CDR1 MNHEY, CDR2 SMNVEV (reference sequence). The length of the CDR3 is 14 residues.

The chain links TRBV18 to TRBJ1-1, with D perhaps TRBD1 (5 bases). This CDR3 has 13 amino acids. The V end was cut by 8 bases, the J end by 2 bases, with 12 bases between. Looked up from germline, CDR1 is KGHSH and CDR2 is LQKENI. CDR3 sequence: CASMTRTNTEAFF. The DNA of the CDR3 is TGTGCCAGCATGACAAGGACAAACACTGAAGCTTTCTTT.

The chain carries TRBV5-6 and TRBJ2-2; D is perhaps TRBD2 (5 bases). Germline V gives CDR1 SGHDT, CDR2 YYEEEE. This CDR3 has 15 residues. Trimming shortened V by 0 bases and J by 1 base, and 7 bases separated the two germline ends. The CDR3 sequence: CASSLVGRNTGELFF. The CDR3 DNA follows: TGTGCCAGCAGCTTGGTAGGGAGGAACACCGGGGAGCTGTTTTTT.

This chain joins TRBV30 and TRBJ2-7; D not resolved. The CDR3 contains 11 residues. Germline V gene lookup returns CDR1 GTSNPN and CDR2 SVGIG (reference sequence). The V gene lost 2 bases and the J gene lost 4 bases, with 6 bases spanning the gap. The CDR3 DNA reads TGTGCCTGGAGTACTGGGTACGAGCAGTACTTC. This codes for CAWSTGYEQYF.

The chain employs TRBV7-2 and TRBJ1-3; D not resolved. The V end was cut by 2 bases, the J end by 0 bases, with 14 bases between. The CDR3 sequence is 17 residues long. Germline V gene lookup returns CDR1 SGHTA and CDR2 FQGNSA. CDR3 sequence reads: CASSLLSSSGSGNTIYF. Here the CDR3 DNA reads TGTGCCAGCAGCTTATTATCCAGTTCTGGCTCTGGAAACACCATATATTTT.

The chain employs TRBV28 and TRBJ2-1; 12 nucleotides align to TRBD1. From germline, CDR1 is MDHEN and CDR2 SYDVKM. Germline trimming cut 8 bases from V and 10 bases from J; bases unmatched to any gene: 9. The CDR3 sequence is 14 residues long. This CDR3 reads CASRTGTGGREQFF. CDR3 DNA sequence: TGTGCCAGCCGTACCGGGACAGGGGGCAGGGAGCAGTTCTTC. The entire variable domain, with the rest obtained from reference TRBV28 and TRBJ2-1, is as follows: DVKVTQSSRYLVKRTGEKVFLECVQDMDHENMFWYRQDPGLGLRLIYFSYDVKMKEKGDIPEGYSVSREKKERFSLILESASTNQTSMYLCASRTGTGGREQFFGPGTRLTVL.

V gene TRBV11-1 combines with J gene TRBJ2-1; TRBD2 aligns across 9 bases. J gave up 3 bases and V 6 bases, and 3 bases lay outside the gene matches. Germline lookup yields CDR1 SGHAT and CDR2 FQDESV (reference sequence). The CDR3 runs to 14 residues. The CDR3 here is CASRTSGFYNEQFF. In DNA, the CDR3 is TGTGCCAGCAGAACTAGCGGGTTCTACAATGAGCAGTTCTTC.

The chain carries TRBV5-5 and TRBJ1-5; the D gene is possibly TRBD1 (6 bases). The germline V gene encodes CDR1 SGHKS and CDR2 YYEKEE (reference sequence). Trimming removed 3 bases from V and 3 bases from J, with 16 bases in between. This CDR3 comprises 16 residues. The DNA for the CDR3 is TGTGCCAGCAGCTCAAACAGTCCAGGGGTCAATCAGCCCCAGCATTTT. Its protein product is CASSSNSPGVNQPQHF.

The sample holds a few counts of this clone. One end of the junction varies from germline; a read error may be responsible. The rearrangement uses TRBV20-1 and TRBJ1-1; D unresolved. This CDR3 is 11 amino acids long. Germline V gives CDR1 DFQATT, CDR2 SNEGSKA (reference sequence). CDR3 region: CSAREAAGRIF. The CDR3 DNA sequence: TGCAGTGCTAGAGAGGCGGCAGGACGTATCTTT.

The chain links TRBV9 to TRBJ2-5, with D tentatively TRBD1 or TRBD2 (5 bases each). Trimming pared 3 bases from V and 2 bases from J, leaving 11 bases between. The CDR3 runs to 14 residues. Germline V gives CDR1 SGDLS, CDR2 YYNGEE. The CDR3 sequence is CASSASGQQETQYF. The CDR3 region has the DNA TGTGCCAGCAGCGCTTCGGGGCAGCAAGAGACCCAGTACTTC.

CDR3 in amino acids: CASSLGTLAYEQYF. The CDR3 nucleotides are TGTGCCAGCAGTTTGGGGACGCTAGCCTACGAGCAGTACTTC. The chain has TRBV6-6 and TRBJ2-7; D is perhaps TRBD1 or TRBD2 (5 bases each). This CDR3 is 14 amino acids long. The germline V gene encodes CDR1 MNHNY and CDR2 SVGAGI (reference sequence). V was pared by 4 bases and J by 2 bases, with 12 bases between.

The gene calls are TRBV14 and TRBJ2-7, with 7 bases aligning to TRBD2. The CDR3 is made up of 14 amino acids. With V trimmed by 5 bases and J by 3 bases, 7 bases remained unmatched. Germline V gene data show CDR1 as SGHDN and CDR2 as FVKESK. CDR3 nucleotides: TGTGCCAGCAGCGGGAGGGCCGGTGTCTACGAGCAGTACTTC. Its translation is CASSGRAGVYEQYF.

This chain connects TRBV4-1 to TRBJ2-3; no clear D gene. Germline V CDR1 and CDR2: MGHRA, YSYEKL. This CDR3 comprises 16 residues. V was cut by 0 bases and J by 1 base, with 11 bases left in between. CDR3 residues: CASSQDNEGGTDTQYF. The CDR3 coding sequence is TGCGCCAGCAGCCAAGATAATGAAGGCGGCACAGATACGCAGTATTTT.

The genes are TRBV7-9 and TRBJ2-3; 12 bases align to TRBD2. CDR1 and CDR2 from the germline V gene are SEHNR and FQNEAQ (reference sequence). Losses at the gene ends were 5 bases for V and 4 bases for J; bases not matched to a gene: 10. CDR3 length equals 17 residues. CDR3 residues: CASSPRLAGDQPDTQYF. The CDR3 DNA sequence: TGTGCCAGCAGCCCGAGACTAGCGGGAGATCAACCAGATACGCAGTATTTT.

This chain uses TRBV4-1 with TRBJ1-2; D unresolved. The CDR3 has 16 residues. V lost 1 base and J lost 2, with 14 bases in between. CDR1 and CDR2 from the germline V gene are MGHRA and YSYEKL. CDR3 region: CASSQVTKTVNYGYTF. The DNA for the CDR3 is TGCGCCAGCAGCCAAGTCACAAAGACGGTCAACTATGGCTACACCTTC.

The CDR3 DNA is TGTGCCAGCAGTTTAAGGGGTGGACAGGTGGGGAATGAGCAGTTCTTC. Translation: CASSLRGGQVGNEQFF. The chain has TRBV5-5 and TRBJ2-1, with 7 nucleotides matching TRBD1. V shed 5 bases and J 7 bases; nucleotides not matched to a gene: 15. The length of the CDR3 is 16 residues. From germline, CDR1 is SGHKS and CDR2 YYEKEE (reference sequence).

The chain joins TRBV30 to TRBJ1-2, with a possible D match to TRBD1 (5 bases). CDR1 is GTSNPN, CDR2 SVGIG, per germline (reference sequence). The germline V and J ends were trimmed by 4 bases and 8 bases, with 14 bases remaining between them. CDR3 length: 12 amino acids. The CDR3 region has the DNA TGTGCCTGGACGCCGGGACCGCCGGGCTACACCTTC. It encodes CAWTPGPPGYTF.

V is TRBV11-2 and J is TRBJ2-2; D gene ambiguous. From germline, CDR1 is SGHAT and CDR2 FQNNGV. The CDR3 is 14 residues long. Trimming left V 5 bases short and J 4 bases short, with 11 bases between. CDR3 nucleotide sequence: TGTGCCAGCAGCCCAAACCGTGGCACCGGGGAGCTGTTTTTT. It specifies CASSPNRGTGELFF.

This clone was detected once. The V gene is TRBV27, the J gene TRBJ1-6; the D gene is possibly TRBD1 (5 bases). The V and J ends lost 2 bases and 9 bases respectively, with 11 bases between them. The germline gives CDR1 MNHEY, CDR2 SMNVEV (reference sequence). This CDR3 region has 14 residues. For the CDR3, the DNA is TGTGCCAGCAGTTTACAGATGGGGGGTTCACCCCTCCACTTT. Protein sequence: CASSLQMGGSPLHF.

The CDR3 protein is CAISKYTDTQYF. As DNA, the CDR3 is TGTGCCATCAGCAAGTACACAGATACGCAGTATTTT. V and J are TRBV10-3 and TRBJ2-3, with D hard to call. CDR3 length: 12 residues. V was cut by 6 bases and J by 2 bases, with 6 bases left in between. CDR1 is ENHRY and CDR2 is SYGVKD in the germline V gene.

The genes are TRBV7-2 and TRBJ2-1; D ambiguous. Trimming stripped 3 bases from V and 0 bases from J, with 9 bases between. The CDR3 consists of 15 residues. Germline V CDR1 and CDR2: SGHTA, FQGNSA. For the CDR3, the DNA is TGTGCCAGCAGCTTGGGGTTGCCCTCCTACAATGAGCAGTTCTTC. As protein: CASSLGLPSYNEQFF. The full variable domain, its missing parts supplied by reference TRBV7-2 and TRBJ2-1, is GAGVSQSPSNKVTEKGKDVELRCDPISGHTALYWYRQSLGQGLEFLIYFQGNSAPDKSGLPSDRFSAERTGGSVSTLTIQRTQQEDSAVYLCASSLGLPSYNEQFFGPGTRLTVL.